The sequence of this T cell receptor beta chain was determined in a study of OX40 agonist ivuxolimab in advanced cancers. Study background: Patients in the trial were receiving intravenous ivuxolimab every 2 weeks, at doses of 0.01 to 10 mg/kg. General study results and limits: At 0.1 to 3.0 mg/kg, CD4+ and CD8+ blood T cells expanded clonally by week 6. What antigens the expanded peripheral T cells recognized was never established.

This table comes from immunoSEQ multiplex PCR, and its TCRdb copy is limited to in-frame clones, with some not included. Of around 77,000 clones in the sample, less than 90% were seen once. V lost 1 base, J lost 4 bases, and 8 bases lay in between. Germline CDR1 reads GTSNPN; CDR2 reads SVGIG (reference sequence). The length of the CDR3 is 13 residues. To note about this clone: Antigen unknown.

The clonotype comes from an adult with an advanced solid tumor such as melanoma, head and neck, liver or kidney cancer. The sequences come from CD4+ or CD8+ T cells sorted from blood, collected in a trial of the OX40 agonist ivuxolimab. The chain employs TRBV30 and TRBJ1-3; D uncertain. CDR3 in DNA: TGTGCCTGGAGTGACACACGAGGAAACACCATATATTTT. Protein: CAWSDTRGNTIYF.